This T cell receptor beta chain was recovered during a study of long-term antiretroviral therapy in people with HIV. Study findings and constraints: Among HIV repertoires, CDR3 length ranges were narrower than those of controls. In the period from the mid-2000s to the late 2010s, blood was collected, possibly under older ART regimens. Clonal populations expanded prior to ART predominated within the repertoire at all time points.

The assay used was immunoSEQ (version v3.0), run at survey level. Assay: immunoSEQ multiplex PCR; the TCRdb copy retains only in-frame clones and omits some. The sample lists under 20,000 clones; roughly three quarters were seen once. Worth noting for this clone: Its matching antigen is unknown.

Roughly 0.85-11 million cryopreserved PBMC were held in samples before DNA extraction. The source is a man aged 18 to 29 with HIV. Specimen: unsorted PBMCs, collected 0.5 years before starting antiretroviral therapy.

Written as DNA, the CDR3 is TGCGCCAGCAGCCAAGATCTAGACAGGGCTTATGGCTACACCTTC. Residues: CASSQDLDRAYGYTF. The J gene is TRBJ1-2, the V gene TRBV4-1; TRBD1 matches 7 bases. This CDR3 is built from 15 residues. From germline, CDR1 is MGHRA and CDR2 YSYEKL. V dropped 0 bases and J dropped 5; count of bases not matched to a gene: 6.